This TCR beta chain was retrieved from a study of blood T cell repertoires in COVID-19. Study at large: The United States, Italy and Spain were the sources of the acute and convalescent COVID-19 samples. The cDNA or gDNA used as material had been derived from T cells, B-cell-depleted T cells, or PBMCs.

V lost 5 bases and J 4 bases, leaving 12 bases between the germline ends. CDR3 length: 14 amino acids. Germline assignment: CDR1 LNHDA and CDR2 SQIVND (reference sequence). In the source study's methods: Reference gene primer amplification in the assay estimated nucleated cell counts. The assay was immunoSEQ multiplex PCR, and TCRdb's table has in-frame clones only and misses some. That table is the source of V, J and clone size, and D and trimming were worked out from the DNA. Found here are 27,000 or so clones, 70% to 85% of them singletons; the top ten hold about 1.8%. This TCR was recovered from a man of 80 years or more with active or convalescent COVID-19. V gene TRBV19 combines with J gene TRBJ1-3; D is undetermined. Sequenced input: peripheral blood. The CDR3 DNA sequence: TGTGCCAGTAGTGAAACGGGTTCGGGAAACACCATATATTTT. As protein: CASSETGSGNTIYF.